This T cell receptor beta chain was sequenced for a study of cytomegalovirus exposure and HLA in healthy donors. Assay: immunoSEQ multiplex PCR; the TCRdb copy retains only in-frame clones and omits some. The sample contains 260,000 or so clones, approximately 87% of which appear only once. Trimming removed 10 bases from V and 4 bases from J; junction bases left unmatched: 16. CDR3 length: 16 amino acids. In germline, CDR1 is MDHEN, CDR2 SYDVKM. This clone showed up just once. Sequencing used PBMCs. This TCR came from a man between 18 and 29 years old in good health and CMV-seronegative. This chain connects TRBV28 to TRBJ1-2; 9 bases match TRBD1. This CDR3 is CAIGGGTGTGLYGYTF. The CDR3 nucleotides read TGTGCCATCGGGGGGGGTACCGGGACAGGGCTCTATGGCTACACCTTC.